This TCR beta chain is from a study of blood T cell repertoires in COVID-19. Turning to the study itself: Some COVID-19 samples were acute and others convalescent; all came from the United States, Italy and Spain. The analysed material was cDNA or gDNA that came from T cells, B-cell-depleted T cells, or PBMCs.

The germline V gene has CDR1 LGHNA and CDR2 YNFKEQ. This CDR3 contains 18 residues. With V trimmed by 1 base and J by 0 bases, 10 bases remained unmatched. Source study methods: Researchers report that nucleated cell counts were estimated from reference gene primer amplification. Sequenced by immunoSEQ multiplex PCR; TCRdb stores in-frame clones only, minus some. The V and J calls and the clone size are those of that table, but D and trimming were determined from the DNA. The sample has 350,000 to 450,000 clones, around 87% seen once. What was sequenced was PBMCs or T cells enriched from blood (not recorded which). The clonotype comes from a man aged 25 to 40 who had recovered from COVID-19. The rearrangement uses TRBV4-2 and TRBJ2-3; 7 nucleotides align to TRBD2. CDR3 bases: TGTGCCAGCAGCCAAGGGGCGACTAGCTTAAGGAGCACAGATACGCAGTATTTT. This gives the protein CASSQGATSLRSTDTQYF.